This T cell receptor (beta chain) was observed in a study of cytomegalovirus exposure and HLA in healthy donors. Study findings and constraints: Whilst most TCR sequences proved rare, a subset of public TCRs occurred across many donors. Follow-up analysis later connected one missense variant in DCLRE1C with trimming of TCR beta V- and J-genes. Researchers reported in a later analysis that common viral pathogens appeared linked to several top clusters.

Germline V gives CDR1 MNHEY, CDR2 SMNVEV (reference sequence). The germline V and J ends were trimmed by 5 bases and 7 bases, with 24 bases remaining between them. The CDR3 length is 17 residues. A note on this clone: Its specificity is unknown.

The PCR made use of 60 Vbeta and 13 Jbeta primers. Assay used: immunoSEQ multiplex PCR; TCRdb lists only in-frame clones, some missing. The sample gives 95,000 to 150,000 clones, roughly a tenth of which show up once; around 4.6% is in the top ten. The clonotype comes from a woman younger than 30 in good health and CMV-seropositive. V usage is TRBV27 and J usage is TRBJ2-1; the D gene is possibly TRBD1 (6 bases). Sequenced input: PBMCs. DNA of the CDR3: TGTGCCAGCAGTCCCCCCTCGACACAGGGTATGGTGAATGAGCAGTTCTTC. It specifies CASSPPSTQGMVNEQFF.